The following is a T cell receptor beta chain sequence with its context. Its antigen is unknown. The record has no base qualities; no much larger clone is one base away. The sample is drawn from a study of control samples from healthy donors and cancer patients (dated by TCRdb to the early 2020s). The germline V gene encodes CDR1 ENHRY and CDR2 SYGVKD. The trim is 3 bases for V and 8 bases for J, with a gap of 10 bases between the germline ends. The CDR3 goes from the cysteine to the phenylalanine over 12 residues. Here the CDR3 DNA is all that survives: 36 bases in frame from base 1. The library was obtained by the immunoSEQ multiplex PCR assay. TCRdb limited this immuneACCESS table to in-frame rearrangements with V and J called. A share of clones is missing; checked studies link under half to unresolved V genes, and the rest is unexplained. This sample holds about 92,000 clones; 82% were observed only once. Approximately 9.8% of the sample belongs to the ten largest clones.

Sequences were obtained from blood. This clonotype originated in a woman in her sixties in good health. The V and J segments used are TRBV10-3 and TRBJ1-2; TRBD1 is perhaps the D gene, given 6 matching bases. The CDR3 region reads CAISDTGFGYTF. The DNA reads as follows: TGTGCCATCAGTGACACAGGGTTCGGCTACACCTTC.